This TCR beta chain comes out of a study of T cell responses to AZD1222 COVID-19 vaccine. Method: immunoSEQ multiplex PCR; TCRdb's copy keeps in-frame clones and lacks some. The data hold 120,000 or so clones, with roughly 82% observed a single time. Whole-study findings and limits: Targeting of unmutated variant regions was reportedly seen in nearly half of spike-specific TCRs. There were repertoire samples only from the period after the peak T cell response. Elevations in Spike-specific TCR breadth and depth followed administration of two AZD1222 doses.

As for this clone: Its matching antigen is unknown.

Second-dose schedules of about 4 or about 12 weeks were combined. V was clipped by 2 bases and J by 4 bases; unmatched bases: 3. There are 15 residues in the CDR3. CDR1 is KGHDR, CDR2 SFDVKD, per germline. Here the sequenced sample was peripheral blood, taken 28 days after the second AZD1222 dose. The rearrangement uses TRBV24-1 and TRBJ1-1; 10 bases are shared with TRBD1. This TCR came from an adult who received the AZD1222 COVID-19 vaccine. In DNA, the CDR3 is TGTGCCACCAGTGATTCACGGACAGGGGGCACTGAAGCTTTCTTT. Its protein product is CATSDSRTGGTEAFF.